The T cell receptor (beta chain) under discussion was sequenced for a study of cytomegalovirus exposure and HLA in healthy donors. Whole-study context: From about 200 million T cells, an earlier analysis saw approximately 110 million unique TCR beta sequences.

About this clone itself: Its target is unknown.

CDR1 MNHNY and CDR2 SVGAGI come from the germline V gene (reference sequence). The J segment lost 7 bases and the V segment lost 5 bases, leaving 10 bases of the junction unmatched. CDR3 size: 16 residues. The PCR was carried out with 60 Vbeta primers and 13 Jbeta primers. Libraries were prepared by immunoSEQ multiplex PCR; TCRdb keeps only in-frame clonotypes and omits some of them. The sample includes about 100,000 clones, about 80% of them seen just once. Unrecorded immune exposure was likely among donors, who were nominally healthy when sampled. Findings and limits, study-wide: Reports indicated that the classifier achieved high specificity and sensitivity in diagnosing cytomegalovirus status. Analysis was performed later, and it showed HLA-associated TCR beta chains to be more clonally expanded than equally common others.

The sample consisted of PBMCs. This clonotype originated in a man aged 25-40 years in good health and CMV-seronegative. This chain connects TRBV6-6 to TRBJ2-2; 10 bases line up with TRBD2. The CDR3 region is CASSTASGSSIGELFF. CDR3 DNA sequence: TGTGCCAGCAGTACAGCTAGCGGGAGTTCGATCGGGGAGCTGTTTTTT.